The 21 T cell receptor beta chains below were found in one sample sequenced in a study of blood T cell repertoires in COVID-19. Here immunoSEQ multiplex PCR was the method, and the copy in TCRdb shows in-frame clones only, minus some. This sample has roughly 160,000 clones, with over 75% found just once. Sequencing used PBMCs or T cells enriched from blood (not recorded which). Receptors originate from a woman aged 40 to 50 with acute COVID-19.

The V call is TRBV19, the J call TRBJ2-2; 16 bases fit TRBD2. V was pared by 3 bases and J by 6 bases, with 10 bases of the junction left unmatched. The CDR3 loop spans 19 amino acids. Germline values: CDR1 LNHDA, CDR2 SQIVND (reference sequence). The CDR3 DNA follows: TGTGCCAGTAGTATCCCGGGACTAGCGGGAGGGCGGGGTCCCGGGGAGCTGTTTTTT. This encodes CASSIPGLAGGRGPGELFF.

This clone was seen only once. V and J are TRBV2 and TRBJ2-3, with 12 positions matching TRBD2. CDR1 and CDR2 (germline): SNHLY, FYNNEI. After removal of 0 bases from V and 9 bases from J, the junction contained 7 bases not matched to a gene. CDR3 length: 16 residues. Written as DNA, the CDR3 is TGTGCCAGCAGTGAAGCGCTGGGGCTAGCGGGAGGGACGCAGTATTTT. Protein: CASSEALGLAGGTQYF.

The chain's CDR3 is CASSLDLGQGNTIYF. The CDR3, as DNA: TGTGCCAGCAGCTTAGACCTTGGGCAGGGAAACACCATATATTTT. The chain couples TRBV11-2 to TRBJ1-3; D gene ambiguous. CDR3 length: 15 amino acids. The germline gives CDR1 SGHAT, CDR2 FQNNGV. The ends were cut back, 0 bases at V and 4 bases at J, with 10 bases in the middle.

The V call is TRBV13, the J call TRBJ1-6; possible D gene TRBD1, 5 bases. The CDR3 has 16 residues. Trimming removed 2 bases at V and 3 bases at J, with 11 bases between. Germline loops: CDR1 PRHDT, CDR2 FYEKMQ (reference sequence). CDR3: CASSLFMQGYNSPLHF. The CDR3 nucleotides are TGTGCCAGCAGCTTATTCATGCAGGGCTATAATTCACCCCTCCACTTT.

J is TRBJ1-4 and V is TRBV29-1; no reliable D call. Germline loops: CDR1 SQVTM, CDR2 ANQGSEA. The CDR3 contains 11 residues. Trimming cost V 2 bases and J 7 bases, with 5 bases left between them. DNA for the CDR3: TGCAGCGTTGAATGGAGTGAAAAACTGTTTTTT. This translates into CSVEWSEKLFF. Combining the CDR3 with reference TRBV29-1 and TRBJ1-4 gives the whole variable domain SAVISQKPSRDICQRGTSLTIQCQVDSQVTMMFWYRQQPGQSLTLIATANQGSEATYESGFVIDKFPISRPNLTFSTLTVSNMSPEDSSIYLCSVEWSEKLFFGSGTQLSVL.

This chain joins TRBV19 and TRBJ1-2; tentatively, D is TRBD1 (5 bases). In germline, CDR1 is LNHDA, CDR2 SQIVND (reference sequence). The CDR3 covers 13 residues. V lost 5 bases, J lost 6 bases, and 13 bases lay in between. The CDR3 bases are TGTGCCAGTAGTGCCCAGGGTATCCATGGCTACACCTTC. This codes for CASSAQGIHGYTF.

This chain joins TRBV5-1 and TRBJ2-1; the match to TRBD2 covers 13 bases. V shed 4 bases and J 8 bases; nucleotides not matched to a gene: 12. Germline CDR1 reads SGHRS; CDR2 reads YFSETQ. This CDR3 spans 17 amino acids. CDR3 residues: CASSPRLAGGGSYEQFF. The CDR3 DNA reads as TGCGCCAGCAGCCCACGACTAGCGGGAGGAGGTAGCTATGAGCAGTTCTTC.

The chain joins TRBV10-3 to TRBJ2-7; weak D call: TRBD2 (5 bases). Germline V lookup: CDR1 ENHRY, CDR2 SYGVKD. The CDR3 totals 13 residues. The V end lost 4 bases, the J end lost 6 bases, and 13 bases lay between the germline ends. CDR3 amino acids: CAISGGSIAEQYF. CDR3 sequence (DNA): TGTGCCATCAGTGGAGGGAGCATAGCCGAGCAGTACTTC.

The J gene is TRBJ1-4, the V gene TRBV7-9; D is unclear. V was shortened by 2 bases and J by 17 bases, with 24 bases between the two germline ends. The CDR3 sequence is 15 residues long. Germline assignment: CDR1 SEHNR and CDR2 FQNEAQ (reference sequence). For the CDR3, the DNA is TGTGCCAGCAGCTTATGCTCTTTTAGCGCCAGCGGAAGATTTTTT. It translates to CASSLCSFSASGRFF.

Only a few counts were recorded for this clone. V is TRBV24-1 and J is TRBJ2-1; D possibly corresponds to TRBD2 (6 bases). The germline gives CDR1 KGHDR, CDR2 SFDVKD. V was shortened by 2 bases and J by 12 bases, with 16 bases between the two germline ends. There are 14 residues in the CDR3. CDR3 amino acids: CATSDSPGDVGQFF. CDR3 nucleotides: TGTGCCACCAGTGATTCCCCGGGAGATGTAGGGCAGTTCTTC.

The CDR3 spells CASSPSPREQETQYF. CDR3 nucleotides: TGTGCCAGCAGCCCTTCCCCACGGGAACAAGAGACCCAGTACTTC. The chain joins TRBV4-2 to TRBJ2-5; TRBD2 might be the D (5 bases). Trimming took 4 bases from V and 2 from J, leaving 14 bases between them. The germline CDR1 and CDR2 sequences are LGHNA and YNFKEQ. CDR3 size: 15 residues.

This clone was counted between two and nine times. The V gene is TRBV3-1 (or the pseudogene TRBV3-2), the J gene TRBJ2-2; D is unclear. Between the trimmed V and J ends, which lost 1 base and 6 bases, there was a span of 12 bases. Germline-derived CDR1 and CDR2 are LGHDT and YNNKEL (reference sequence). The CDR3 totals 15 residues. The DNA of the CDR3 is TGTGCCAGCAGCCAAGTCCTAGGTTCGTCCGGGGAGCTGTTTTTT. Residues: CASSQVLGSSGELFF.

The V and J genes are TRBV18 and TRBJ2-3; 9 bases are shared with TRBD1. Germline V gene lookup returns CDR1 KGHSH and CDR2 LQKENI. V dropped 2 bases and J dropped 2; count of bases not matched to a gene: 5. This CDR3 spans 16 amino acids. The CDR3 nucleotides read TGTGCCAGCTCACCAAAGGGACAGGGCCCCACAGATACGCAGTATTTT. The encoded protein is CASSPKGQGPTDTQYF.

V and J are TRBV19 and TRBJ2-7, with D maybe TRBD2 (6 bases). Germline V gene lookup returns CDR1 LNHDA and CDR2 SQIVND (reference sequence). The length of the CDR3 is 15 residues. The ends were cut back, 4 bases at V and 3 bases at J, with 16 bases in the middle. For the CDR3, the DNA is TGTGCCAGTAGTACGGGACTGGGACCTTACTACGAGCAGTACTTC. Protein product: CASSTGLGPYYEQYF.

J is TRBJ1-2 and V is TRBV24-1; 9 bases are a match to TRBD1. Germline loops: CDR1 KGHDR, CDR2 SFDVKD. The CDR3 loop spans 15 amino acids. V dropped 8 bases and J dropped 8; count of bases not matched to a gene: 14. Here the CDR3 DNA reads TGTGCCACCACCCTCCGGGACAGGGTTTTGAGGGGCTACACCTTC. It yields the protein CATTLRDRVLRGYTF.

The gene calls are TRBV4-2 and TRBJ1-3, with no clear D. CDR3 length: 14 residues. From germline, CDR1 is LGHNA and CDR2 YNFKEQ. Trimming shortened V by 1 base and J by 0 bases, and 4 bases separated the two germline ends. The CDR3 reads CASSQVISGNTIYF. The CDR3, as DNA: TGTGCCAGCAGCCAAGTTATCTCTGGAAACACCATATATTTT.

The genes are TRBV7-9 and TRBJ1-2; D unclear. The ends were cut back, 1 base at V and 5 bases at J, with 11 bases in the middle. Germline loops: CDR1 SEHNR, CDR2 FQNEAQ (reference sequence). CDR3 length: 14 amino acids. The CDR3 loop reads CASSLDGGEYGYTF. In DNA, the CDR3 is TGTGCCAGCAGCTTAGATGGCGGGGAATATGGCTACACCTTC.

This chain's CDR3 is CASTSQGGPHEQFF. CDR3 coding DNA: TGCGCCAGCACTAGTCAGGGAGGGCCCCATGAGCAGTTCTTC. The rearrangement links TRBV5-1 to TRBJ2-1; TRBD2 agrees at 7 bases. CDR3 size: 14 residues. The V and J ends lost 6 bases and 8 bases, in that order; junction bases with no gene match: 11. Germline V lookup: CDR1 SGHRS, CDR2 YFSETQ.

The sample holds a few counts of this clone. The CDR3 nucleotides are TGTGCCAGCAGCCTCGGGACAGTCAATGAGCAGTTCTTC. As protein: CASSLGTVNEQFF. V usage is TRBV7-3 and J usage is TRBJ2-1; the match to TRBD1 covers 7 bases. The CDR3 spans 13 residues. V was clipped by 5 bases and J by 6 bases; unmatched bases: 4. Germline V lookup: CDR1 SGHTA, CDR2 FQGTGA.

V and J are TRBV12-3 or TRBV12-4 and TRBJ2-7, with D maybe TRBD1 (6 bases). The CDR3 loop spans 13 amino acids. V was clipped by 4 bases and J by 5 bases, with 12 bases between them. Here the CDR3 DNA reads TGTGCCAGCAGTTATACAGGGCCGGACGAGCAGTACTTC. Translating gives CASSYTGPDEQYF.

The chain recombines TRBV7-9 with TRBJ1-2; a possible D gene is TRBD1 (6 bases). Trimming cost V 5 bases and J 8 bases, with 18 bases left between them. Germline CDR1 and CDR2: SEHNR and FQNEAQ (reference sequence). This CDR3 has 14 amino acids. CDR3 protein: CASSVSQGSQGYTF. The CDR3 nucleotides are TGTGCCAGCAGCGTATCACAGGGCTCTCAAGGCTACACCTTC.